The clone carrying this TCR beta chain was found a few times. Antigen: not known. The sample originates from a study of cytomegalovirus exposure and HLA in healthy donors. The study's findings and limits: 87-base-pair reads could not separate some V segments, including TRBV6-2 and TRBV6-3. Later work showed greater clonal expansion in HLA-associated TCR beta chains than in equally common others.

With 60 Vbeta and 13 Jbeta primers, the PCR was carried out. Clones were sequenced by immunoSEQ multiplex PCR, and TCRdb holds only the in-frame ones, with some missing. The sample has some 120,000 clones, approximately 80% seen once. Per the germline V gene, CDR1 is SNHLY and CDR2 is FYNNEI. This CDR3 spans 16 amino acids. V lost 7 bases to trimming and J lost 4 bases; unmatched junction nucleotides: 11. The chain links TRBV2 to TRBJ2-5; 11 nucleotides line up with TRBD2. The sequenced sample was PBMCs. This clonotype was obtained from a woman in her thirties or forties in good health and CMV-seronegative. CDR3 sequence: CASIISGGAAGETQYF. Here the CDR3 DNA reads TGTGCCAGCATAATTAGCGGGGGGGCAGCTGGAGAGACCCAGTACTTC. The entire variable domain, with the rest obtained from reference TRBV2 and TRBJ2-5, is as follows: EPEVTQTPSHQVTQMGQEVILRCVPISNHLYFYWYRQILGQKVEFLVSFYNNEISEKSEIFDDQFSVERPDGSNFTLKIRSTKLEDSAMYFCASIISGGAAGETQYFGPGTRLLVL.